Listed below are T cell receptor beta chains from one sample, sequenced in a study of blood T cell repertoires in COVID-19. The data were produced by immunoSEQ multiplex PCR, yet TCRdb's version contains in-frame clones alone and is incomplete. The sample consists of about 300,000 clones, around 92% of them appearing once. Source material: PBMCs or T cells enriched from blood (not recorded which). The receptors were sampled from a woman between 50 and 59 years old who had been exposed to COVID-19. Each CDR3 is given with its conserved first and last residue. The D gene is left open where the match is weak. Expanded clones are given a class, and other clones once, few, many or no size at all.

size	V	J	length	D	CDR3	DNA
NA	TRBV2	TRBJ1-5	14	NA	CASDPKGYNQPQHF	TGTGCCAGCGATCCCAAGGGGTACAATCAGCCCCAGCATTTT
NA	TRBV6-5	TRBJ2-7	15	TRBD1	CASRRTGTGGYEQYF	TGTGCCAGCAGGCGTACCGGGACAGGGGGTTACGAGCAGTACTTC
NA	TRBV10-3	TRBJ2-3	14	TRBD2	CATKAGGNTDTQYF	TGTGCCACTAAAGCGGGGGGGAACACAGATACGCAGTATTTT
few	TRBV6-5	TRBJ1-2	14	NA	CASSRASRNYGYTF	TGTGCCAGCAGTAGGGCTAGCAGGAACTATGGCTACACCTTC
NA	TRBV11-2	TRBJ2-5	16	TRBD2	CASSLRSGEPQETQYF	TGTGCCAGCAGCTTACGTAGCGGGGAACCCCAAGAGACCCAGTACTTC
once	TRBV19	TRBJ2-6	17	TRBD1	CASSRGQGFSGANVLTF	TGTGCCAGTAGTAGGGGACAGGGATTCTCTGGGGCCAACGTCCTGACTTTC
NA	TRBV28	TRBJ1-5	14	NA	CASSLVPENQPQHF	TGTGCCAGCAGTTTAGTGCCAGAAAATCAGCCCCAGCATTTT
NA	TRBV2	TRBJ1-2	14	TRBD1	CASSEPYRGGGYTF	TGTGCCAGCAGTGAACCTTACAGGGGAGGTGGCTACACCTTC
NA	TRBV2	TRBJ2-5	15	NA	CASSDEGLGSETQYF	TGTGCCAGCAGCGACGAAGGCCTGGGGAGCGAGACCCAGTACTTC
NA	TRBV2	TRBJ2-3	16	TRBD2	CASSEISGEFTDTQYF	TGTGCCAGCAGTGAGATTAGCGGGGAGTTCACAGATACGCAGTATTTT
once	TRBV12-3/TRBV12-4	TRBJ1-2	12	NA	CASSLGTEGYTF	TGTGCCAGCAGTTTAGGTACAGAAGGCTACACCTTC
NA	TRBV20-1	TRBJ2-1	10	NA	CSATTEEQFF	TGCAGTGCGACGACAGAAGAGCAGTTCTTC
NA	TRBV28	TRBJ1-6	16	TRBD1	CASSEAQGVFHSPLHF	TGTGCCAGCAGTGAAGCACAGGGGGTGTTCCATTCACCCCTCCACTTT
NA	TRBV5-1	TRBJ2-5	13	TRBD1	CASSKGQQETQYF	TGCGCCAGCAGCAAGGGACAGCAAGAGACCCAGTACTTC
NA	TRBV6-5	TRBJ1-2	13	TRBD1	CASSFRDSQGYTF	TGTGCCAGCAGTTTCAGGGACAGTCAGGGCTACACCTTC
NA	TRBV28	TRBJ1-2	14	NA	CASSSGAPNYGYTF	TGTGCCAGCAGCTCAGGGGCGCCTAACTATGGCTACACCTTC
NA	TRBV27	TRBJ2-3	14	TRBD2	CASSRTSRADTQYF	TGTGCCAGCAGCCGGACTAGTAGAGCAGATACGCAGTATTTT
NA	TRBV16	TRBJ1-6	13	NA	CASAAGDNSPLHF	TGTGCCAGCGCGGCAGGGGATAATTCACCCCTCCACTTT
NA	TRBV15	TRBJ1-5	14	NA	CATSRDSAGPPQHF	TGTGCCACCAGCAGAGATTCTGCGGGGCCACCCCAGCATTTT
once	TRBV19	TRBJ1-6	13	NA	CASSIVQGSPLHF	TGTGCCAGTAGTATAGTCCAGGGGTCACCCCTCCACTTT
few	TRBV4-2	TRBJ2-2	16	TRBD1	CASSQDSGQASGELFF	TGTGCCAGCAGCCAAGATTCGGGACAGGCGTCCGGGGAGCTGTTTTTT
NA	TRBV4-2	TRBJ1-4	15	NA	CASSPDGVLGEKLFF	TGTGCCAGCAGCCCCGACGGGGTATTAGGGGAAAAACTGTTTTTT